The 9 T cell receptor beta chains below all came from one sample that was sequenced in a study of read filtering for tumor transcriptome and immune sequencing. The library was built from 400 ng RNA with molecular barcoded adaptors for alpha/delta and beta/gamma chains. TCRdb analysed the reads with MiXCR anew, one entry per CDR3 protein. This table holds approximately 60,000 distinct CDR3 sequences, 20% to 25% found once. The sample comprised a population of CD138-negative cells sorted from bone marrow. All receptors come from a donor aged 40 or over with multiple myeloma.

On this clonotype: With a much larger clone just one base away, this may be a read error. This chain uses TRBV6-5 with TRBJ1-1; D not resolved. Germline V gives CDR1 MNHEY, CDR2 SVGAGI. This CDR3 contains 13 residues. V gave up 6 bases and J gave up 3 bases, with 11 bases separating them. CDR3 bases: TGTGCCAGCAGCTCCCGAACGGACACTGAAGCTTTCTTT. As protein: CASSSRTDTEAFF.

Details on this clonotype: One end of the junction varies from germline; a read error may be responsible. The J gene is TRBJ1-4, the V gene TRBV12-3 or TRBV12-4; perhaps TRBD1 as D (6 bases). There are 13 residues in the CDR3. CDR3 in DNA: TGTGCCAGCAGTTCCAGGGGAAGGGAAAAACTGTTTTTC. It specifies CASSSRGREKLFF.

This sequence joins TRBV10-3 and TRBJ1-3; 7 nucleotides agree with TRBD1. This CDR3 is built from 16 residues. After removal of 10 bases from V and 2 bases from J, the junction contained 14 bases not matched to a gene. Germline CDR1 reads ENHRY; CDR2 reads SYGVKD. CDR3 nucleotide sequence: TGTGCCAGCAGGGGGAGAGCACTGGGTACTGGAAACACCATATATTTT. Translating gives CASRGRALGTGNTIYF.

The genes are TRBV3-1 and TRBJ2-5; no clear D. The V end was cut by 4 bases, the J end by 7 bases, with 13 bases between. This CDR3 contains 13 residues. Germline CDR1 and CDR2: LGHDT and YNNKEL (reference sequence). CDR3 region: CASSPGRVATQYF. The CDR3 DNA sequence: TGTGCCAGCAGCCCGGGCCGGGTGGCGACCCAGTACTTC.

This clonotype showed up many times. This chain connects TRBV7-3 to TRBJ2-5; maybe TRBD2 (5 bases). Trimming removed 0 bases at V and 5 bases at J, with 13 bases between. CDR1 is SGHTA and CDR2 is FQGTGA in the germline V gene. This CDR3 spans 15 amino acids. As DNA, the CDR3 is TGTGCCAGCAGCTTAACAGGGAGATTGCACGAGACCCAGTACTTC. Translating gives CASSLTGRLHETQYF.

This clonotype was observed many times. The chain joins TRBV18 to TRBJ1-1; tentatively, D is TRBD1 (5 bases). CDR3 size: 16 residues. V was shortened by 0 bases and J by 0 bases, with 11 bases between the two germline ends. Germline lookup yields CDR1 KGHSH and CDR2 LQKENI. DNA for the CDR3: TGTGCCAGCTCACCACCAATCACAGGAATGAACACTGAAGCTTTCTTT. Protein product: CASSPPITGMNTEAFF. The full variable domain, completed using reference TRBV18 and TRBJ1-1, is NAGVMQNPRHLVRRRGQEARLRCSPMKGHSHVYWYRQLPEEGLKFMVYLQKENIIDESGMPKERFSAEFPKEGPSILRIQQVVRGDSAAYFCASSPPITGMNTEAFFGQGTRLTVV.

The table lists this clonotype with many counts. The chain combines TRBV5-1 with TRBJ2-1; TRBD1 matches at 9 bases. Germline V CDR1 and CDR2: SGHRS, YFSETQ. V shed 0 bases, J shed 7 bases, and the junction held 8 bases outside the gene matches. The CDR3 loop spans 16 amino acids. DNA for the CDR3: TGCGCCAGCAGCTTGGCCACGGGGACAGGGAGGAATGAGCAGTTCTTC. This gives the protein CASSLATGTGRNEQFF.

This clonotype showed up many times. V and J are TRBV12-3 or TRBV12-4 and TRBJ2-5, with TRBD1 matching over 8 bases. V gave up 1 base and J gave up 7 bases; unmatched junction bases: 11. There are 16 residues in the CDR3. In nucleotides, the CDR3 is TGTGCCAGCAGTTTAGGGATAGGACAGGGATCAGGGACCCAGTACTTC. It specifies CASSLGIGQGSGTQYF.

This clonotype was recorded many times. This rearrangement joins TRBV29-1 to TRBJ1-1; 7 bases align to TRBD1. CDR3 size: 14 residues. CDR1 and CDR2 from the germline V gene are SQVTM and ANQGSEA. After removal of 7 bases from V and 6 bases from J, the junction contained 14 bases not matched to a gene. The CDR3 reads CSASTGPGEAEAFF. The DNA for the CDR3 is TGCAGCGCTTCGACAGGGCCAGGGGAGGCTGAAGCTTTCTTT.